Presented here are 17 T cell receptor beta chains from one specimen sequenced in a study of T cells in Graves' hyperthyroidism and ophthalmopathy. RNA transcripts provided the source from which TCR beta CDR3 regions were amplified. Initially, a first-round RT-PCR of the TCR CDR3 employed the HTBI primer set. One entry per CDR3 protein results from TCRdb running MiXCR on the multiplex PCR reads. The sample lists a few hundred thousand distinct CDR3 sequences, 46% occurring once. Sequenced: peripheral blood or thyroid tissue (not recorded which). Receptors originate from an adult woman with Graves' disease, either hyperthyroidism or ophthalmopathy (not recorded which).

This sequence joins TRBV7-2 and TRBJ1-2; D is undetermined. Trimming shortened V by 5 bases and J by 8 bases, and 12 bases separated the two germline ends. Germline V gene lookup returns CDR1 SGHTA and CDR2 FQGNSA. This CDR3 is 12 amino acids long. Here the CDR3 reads CASSQQSRGYTF. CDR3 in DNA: TGTGCCAGCAGCCAACAATCGCGGGGCTACACCTTC.

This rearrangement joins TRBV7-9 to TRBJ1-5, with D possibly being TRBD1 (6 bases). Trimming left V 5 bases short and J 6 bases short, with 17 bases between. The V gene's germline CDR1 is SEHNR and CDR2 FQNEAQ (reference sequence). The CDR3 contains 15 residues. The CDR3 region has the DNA TGTGCCAGCAGCCCAACACAGGGACCAGTTCAGCCCCAGCATTTT. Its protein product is CASSPTQGPVQPQHF.

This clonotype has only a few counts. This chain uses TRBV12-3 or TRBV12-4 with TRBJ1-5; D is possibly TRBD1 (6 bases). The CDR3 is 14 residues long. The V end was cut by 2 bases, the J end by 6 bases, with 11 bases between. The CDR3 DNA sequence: TGTGCCAGCAGTTTACCGGCAGGGGTTCAGCCCCAGCATTTT. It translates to CASSLPAGVQPQHF.

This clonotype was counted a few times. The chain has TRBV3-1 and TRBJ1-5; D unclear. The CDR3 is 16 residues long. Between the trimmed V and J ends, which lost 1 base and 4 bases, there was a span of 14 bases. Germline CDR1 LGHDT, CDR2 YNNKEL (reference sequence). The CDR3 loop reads CASSQGAGVRNQPQHF. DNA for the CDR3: TGTGCCAGCAGCCAAGGGGCAGGCGTTCGAAATCAGCCCCAGCATTTT.

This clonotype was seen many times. CDR3 sequence: CASNAGTGVAAFF. In DNA, the CDR3 is TGTGCCAGCAATGCGGGGACAGGGGTGGCGGCTTTCTTT. The chain recombines TRBV9 with TRBJ1-1; 10 bases agree with TRBD1. Germline V lookup: CDR1 SGDLS, CDR2 YYNGEE. The CDR3 sequence is 13 residues long. V was clipped by 6 bases and J by 11 bases; unmatched bases: 10.

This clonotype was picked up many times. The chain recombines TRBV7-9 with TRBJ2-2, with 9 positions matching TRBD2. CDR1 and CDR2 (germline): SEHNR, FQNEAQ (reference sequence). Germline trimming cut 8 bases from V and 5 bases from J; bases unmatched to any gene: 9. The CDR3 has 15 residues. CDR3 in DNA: TGTGCCAGCCCCCGACTAGCGGACCAGACCGGGGAGCTGTTTTTT. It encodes CASPRLADQTGELFF.

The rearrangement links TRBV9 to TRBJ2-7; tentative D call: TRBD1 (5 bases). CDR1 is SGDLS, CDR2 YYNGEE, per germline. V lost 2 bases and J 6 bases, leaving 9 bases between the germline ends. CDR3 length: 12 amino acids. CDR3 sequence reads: CASSVQGREQYF. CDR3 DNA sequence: TGTGCCAGCAGCGTCCAGGGTCGCGAGCAGTACTTC.

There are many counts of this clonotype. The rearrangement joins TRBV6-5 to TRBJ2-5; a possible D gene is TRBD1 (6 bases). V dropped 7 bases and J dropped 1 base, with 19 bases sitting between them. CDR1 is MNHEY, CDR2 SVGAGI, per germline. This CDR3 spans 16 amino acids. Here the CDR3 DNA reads TGTGCCAGCACCAACCGGGACATAAAATTCCAAGAGACCCAGTACTTC. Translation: CASTNRDIKFQETQYF.

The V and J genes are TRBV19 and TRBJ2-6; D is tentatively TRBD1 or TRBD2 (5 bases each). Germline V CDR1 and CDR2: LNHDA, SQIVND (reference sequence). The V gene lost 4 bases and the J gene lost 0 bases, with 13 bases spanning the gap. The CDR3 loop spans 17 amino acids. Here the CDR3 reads CASSTTWGYSGANVLTF. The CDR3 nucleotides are TGTGCCAGTAGTACCACGTGGGGGTACTCTGGGGCCAACGTCCTGACTTTC. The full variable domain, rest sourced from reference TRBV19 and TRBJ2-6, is DGGITQSPKYLFRKEGQNVTLSCEQNLNHDAMYWYRQDPGQGLRLIYYSQIVNDFQKGDIAEGYSVSREKKESFPLTVTSAQKNPTAFYLCASSTTWGYSGANVLTFGAGSRLTVL.

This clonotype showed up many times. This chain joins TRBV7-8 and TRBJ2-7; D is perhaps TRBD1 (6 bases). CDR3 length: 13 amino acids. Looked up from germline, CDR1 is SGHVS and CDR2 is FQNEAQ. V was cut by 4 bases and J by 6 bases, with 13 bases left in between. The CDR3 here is CASSWGWGLEQYF. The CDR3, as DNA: TGTGCCAGCAGCTGGGGGTGGGGGCTCGAGCAGTACTTC.

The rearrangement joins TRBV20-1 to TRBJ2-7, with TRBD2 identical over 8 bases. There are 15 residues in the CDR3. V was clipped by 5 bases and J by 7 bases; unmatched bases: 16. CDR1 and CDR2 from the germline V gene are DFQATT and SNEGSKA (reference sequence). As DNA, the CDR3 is TGCAGTGCTTTCTCCGCCCTAGCGGGCCTACGGGAGCAGTACTTC. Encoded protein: CSAFSALAGLREQYF.

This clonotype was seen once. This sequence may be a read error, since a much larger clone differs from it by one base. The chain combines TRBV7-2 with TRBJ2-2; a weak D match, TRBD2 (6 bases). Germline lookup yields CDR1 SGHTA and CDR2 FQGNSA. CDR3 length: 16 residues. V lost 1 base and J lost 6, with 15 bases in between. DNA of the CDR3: TGTGCCAGCAGCTTAGTGTGGCGGAGGGAGGCCGGGGAGCTGTTTTTT. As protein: CASSLVWRREAGELFF. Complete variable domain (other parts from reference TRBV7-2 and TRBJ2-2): GAGVSQSPSNKVTEKGKDVELRCDPISGHTALYWYRQSLGQGLEFLIYFQGNSAPDKSGLPSDRFSAERTGGSVSTLTIQRTQQEDSAVYLCASSLVWRREAGELFFGEGSRLTVL.

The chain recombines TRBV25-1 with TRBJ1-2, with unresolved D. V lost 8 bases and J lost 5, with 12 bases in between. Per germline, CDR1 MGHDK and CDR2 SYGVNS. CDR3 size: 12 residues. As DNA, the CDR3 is TGTGCCAGCTTGTCACGGGATTATGGCTACACCTTC. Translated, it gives CASLSRDYGYTF.

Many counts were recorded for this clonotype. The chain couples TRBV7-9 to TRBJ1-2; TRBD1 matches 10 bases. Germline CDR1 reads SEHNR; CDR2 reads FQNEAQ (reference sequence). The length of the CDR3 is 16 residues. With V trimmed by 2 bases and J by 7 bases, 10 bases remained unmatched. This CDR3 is CASSLSTGQGSSGYTF. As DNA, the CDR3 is TGTGCCAGCAGCTTAAGCACGGGACAGGGGTCTAGTGGCTACACCTTC.

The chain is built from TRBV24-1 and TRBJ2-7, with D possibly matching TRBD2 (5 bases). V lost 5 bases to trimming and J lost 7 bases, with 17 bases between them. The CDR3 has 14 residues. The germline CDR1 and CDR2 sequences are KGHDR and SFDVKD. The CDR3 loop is CATSVSPQRDEQYF. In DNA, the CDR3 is TGTGCCACCAGTGTCTCCCCACAGAGGGATGAGCAGTACTTC.

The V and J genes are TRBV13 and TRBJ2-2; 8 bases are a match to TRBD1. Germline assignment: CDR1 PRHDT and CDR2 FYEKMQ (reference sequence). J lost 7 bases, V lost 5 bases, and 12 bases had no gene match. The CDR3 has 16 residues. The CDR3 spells CASSSLHYGQGGELFF. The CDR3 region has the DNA TGTGCCAGCAGCAGCCTACACTACGGACAGGGCGGGGAGCTGTTTTTT.

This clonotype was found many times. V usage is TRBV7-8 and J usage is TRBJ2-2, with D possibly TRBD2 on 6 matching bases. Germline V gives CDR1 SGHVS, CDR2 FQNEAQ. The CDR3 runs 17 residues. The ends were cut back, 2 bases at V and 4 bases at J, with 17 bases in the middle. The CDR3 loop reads CASSLSMTGVGTGELFF. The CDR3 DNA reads TGTGCCAGCAGCTTATCGATGACGGGAGTGGGCACCGGGGAGCTGTTTTTT. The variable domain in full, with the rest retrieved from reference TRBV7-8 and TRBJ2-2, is GAGVSQSPRYKVAKRGQDVALRCDPISGHVSLFWYQQALGQGPEFLTYFQNEAQLDKSGLPSDRFFAERPEGSVSTLKIQRTQQEDSAVYLCASSLSMTGVGTGELFFGEGSRLTVL.